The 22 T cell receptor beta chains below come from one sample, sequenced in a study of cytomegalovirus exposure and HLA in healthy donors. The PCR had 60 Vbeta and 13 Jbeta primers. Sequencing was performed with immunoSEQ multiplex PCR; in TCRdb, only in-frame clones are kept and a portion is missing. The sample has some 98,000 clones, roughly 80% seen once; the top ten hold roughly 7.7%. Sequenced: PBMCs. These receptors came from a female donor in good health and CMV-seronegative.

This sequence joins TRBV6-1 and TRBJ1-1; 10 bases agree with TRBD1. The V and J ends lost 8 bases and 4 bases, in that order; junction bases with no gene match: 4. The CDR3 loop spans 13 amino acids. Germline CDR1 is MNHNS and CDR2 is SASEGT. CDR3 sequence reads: CASRDRGFTEAFF. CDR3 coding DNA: TGTGCCAGCCGGGACAGGGGTTTCACTGAAGCTTTCTTT.

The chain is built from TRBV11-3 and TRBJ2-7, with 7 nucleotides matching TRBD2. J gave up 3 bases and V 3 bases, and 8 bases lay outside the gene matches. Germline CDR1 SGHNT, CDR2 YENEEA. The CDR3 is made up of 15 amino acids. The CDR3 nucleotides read TGTGCCAGCAGCTTGTTTTTCGGGAGGAGCTACGAGCAGTACTTC. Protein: CASSLFFGRSYEQYF.

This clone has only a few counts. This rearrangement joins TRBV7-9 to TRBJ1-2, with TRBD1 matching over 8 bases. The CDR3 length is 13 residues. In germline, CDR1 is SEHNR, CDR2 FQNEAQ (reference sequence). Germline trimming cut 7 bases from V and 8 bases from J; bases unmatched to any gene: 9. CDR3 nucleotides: TGTGCCAGCACCCTCCAGGGGGCGGTCGGCTACACCTTC. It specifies CASTLQGAVGYTF.

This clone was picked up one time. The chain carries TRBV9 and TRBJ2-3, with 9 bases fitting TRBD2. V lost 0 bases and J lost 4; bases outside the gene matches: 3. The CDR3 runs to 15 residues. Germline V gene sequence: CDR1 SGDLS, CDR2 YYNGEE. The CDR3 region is CASSVGGRGADTQYF. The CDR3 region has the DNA TGTGCCAGCAGCGTAGGCGGGAGGGGGGCAGATACGCAGTATTTT.

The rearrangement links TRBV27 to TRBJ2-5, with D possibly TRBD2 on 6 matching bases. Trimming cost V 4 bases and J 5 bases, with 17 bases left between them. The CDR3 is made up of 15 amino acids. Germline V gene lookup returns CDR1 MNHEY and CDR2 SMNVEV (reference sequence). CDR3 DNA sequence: TGTGCCAGCAGTTCGGTTAGCGGTATGGGGGAGACCCAGTACTTC. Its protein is CASSSVSGMGETQYF.

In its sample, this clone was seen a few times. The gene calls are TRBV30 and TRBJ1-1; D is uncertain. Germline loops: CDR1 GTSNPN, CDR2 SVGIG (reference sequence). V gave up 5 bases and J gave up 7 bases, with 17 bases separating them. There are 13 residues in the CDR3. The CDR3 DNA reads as TGTGCCTGGTCGGGTACGACCAGCCGTGAAGCTTTCTTT. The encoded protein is CAWSGTTSREAFF.

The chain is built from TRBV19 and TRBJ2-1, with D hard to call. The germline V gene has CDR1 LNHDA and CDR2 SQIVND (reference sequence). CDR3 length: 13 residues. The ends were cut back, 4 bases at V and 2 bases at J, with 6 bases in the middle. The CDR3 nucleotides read TGTGCCAGTAGTAGTCAGACCTACAATGAGCAGTTCTTC. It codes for CASSSQTYNEQFF.

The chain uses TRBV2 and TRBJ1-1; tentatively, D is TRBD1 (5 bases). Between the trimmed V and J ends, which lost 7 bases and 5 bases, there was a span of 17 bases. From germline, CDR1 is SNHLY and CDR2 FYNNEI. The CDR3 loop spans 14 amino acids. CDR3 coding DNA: TGTGCCAGCACCGGGGACTCGGAAGTTACTGAAGCTTTCTTT. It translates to CASTGDSEVTEAFF.

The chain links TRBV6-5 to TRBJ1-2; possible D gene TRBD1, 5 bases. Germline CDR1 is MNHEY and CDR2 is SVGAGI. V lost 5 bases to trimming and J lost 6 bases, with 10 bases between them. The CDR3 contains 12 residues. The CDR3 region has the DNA TGTGCCAGCAGTCGAGCGGGGGATGGCTACACCTTC. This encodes CASSRAGDGYTF.

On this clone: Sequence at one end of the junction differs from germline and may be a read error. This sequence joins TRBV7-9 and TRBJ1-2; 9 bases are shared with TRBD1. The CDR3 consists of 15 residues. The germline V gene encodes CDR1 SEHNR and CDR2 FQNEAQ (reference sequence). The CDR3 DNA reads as TGTTCCAGCAGCTCCGGGACAGGGATTAACTATGGCTACACCTTC. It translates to CSSSSGTGINYGYTF.

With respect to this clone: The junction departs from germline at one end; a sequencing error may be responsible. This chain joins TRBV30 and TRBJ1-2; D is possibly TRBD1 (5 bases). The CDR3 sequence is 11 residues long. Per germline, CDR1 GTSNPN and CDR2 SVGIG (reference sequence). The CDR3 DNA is TGTGCCTGGAGTGTACGGGGGGAGACGTCCTTC. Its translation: CAWSVRGETSF.

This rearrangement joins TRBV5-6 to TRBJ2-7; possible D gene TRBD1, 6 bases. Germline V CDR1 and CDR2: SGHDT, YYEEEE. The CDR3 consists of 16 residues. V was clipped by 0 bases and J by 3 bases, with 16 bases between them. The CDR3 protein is CASSLAGRGQNYEQYF. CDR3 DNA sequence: TGTGCCAGCAGCTTGGCCGGCAGGGGACAAAACTACGAGCAGTACTTC.

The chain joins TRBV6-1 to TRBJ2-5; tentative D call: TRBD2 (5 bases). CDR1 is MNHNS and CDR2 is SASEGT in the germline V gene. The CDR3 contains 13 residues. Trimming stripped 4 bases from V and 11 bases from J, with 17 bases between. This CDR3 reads CASSVVTREEQYF. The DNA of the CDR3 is TGTGCCAGCAGTGTCGTTACCCGGGAAGAGCAGTACTTC.

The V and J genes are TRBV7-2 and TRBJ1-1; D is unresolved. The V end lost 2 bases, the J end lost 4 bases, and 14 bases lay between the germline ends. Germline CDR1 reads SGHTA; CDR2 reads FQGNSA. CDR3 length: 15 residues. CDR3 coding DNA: TGTGCCAGCAGCTTATGGGCCCGGGGATTCACTGAAGCTTTCTTT. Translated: CASSLWARGFTEAFF.

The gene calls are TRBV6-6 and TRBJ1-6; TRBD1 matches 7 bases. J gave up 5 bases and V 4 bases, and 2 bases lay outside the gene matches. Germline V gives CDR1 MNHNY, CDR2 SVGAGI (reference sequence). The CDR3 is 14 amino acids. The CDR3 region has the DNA TGTGCCAGCAGTTCCGACAGGGATAATTCACCCCTCCACTTT. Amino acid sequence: CASSSDRDNSPLHF.

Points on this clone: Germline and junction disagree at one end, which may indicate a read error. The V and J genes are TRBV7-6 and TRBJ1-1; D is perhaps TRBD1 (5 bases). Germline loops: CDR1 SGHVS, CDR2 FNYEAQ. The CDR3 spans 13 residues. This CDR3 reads CASSRDSSAEACF. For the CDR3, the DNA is TGTGCCAGCAGTCGCGACAGCTCCGCTGAAGCTTGCTTT.

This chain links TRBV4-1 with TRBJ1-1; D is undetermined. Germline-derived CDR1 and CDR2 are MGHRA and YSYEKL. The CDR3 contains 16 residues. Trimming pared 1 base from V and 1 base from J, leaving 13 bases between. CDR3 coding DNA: TGCGCCAGCAGCCAAGTTCCCATTTACGGGAACACTGAAGCTTTCTTT. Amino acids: CASSQVPIYGNTEAFF.

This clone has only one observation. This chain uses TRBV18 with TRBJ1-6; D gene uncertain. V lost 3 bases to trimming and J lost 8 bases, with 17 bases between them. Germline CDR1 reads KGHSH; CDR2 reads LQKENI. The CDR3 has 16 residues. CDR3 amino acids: CASSPSLRDQYSPLHF. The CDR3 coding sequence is TGTGCCAGCTCACCCAGTCTGCGGGATCAGTATTCACCCCTCCACTTT.

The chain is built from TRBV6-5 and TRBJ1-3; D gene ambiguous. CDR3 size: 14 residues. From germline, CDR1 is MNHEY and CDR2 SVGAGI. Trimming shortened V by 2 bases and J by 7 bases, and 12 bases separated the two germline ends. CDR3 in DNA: TGTGCCAGCAGTTACCACCGACAAGGCAACACCATATATTTT. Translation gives CASSYHRQGNTIYF.

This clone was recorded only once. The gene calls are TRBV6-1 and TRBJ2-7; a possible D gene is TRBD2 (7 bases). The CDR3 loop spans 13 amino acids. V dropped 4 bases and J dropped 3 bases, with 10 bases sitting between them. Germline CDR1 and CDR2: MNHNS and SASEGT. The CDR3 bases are TGTGCCAGCAGTGGGGGGGGCTACTACGAGCAGTACTTC. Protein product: CASSGGGYYEQYF.

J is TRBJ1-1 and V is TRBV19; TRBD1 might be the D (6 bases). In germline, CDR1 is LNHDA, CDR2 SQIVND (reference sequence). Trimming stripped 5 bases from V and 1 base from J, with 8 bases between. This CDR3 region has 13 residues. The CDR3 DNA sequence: TGTGCCAGTAGTTTGACAGGGAACACTGAAGCTTTCTTT. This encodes CASSLTGNTEAFF.

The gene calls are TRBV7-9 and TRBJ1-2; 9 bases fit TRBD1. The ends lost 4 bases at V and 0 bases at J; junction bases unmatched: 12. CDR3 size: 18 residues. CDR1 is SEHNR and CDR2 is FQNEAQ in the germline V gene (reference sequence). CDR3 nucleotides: TGTGCCAGCAGCTCCCGGGACAGGGAAGGTCGGGCTAACTATGGCTACACCTTC. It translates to CASSSRDREGRANYGYTF.